This T cell receptor (beta chain) was obtained from a study of T cells expressing NK-cell markers. Study-level background: Source material for TCR beta repertoires consisted of sorted CD3+CD56+NKG2C+, CD3+CD56+NKG2C- and CD3+CD56-NKG2C+ T cells. With respect to HCMV, most of the eight sequenced donors were seropositive, and one was seronegative. The study, taken as a whole, reports: In about six donors, dominant NKG2C+ clonotypes were roughly 1.0-7.0% of CD8+ T cells.

About this clonotype: The antigen remains undetermined.

What made the TCR beta cDNA was 5'RACE template switching with UMIs. From its re-call of the 5' RACE reads, TCRdb lists each CDR3 protein once, without DNA. The sample table includes about 150,000 distinct CDR3 sequences. CDR3 length: 14 residues. Germline V gene sequence: CDR1 SGHRS, CDR2 YFSETQ. The sample comprised blood T cells: a sorted CD56 or NKG2C T cell subset, CD4+ or CD8+ T cells, or bulk PBMC T cells (not recorded which). The TCR comes from a woman aged 45-60 years in good health. This chain uses TRBV5-1 with TRBJ2-1. The CDR3 here is CASSLLGPYNEQFF.